This entry features one TCR beta chain sequence. This record belongs to a study of T cell responses to AZD1222 COVID-19 vaccine. Some clones are missing from TCRdb's copy, which holds only in-frame ones; the method was immunoSEQ multiplex PCR. This sample yields about 200,000 clones, of which 85% to 95% are seen a single time; 0.9% to 1.1% belongs to the top ten. The germline gives CDR1 MGHRA, CDR2 YSYEKL. Trimming shortened V by 4 bases and J by 4 bases, and 17 bases separated the two germline ends. This CDR3 region has 15 residues. The chain has TRBV4-1 and TRBJ2-7, with no clear D. The sequence derives from an adult in good health. The source was peripheral blood, collected on day 0 of MenACWY control vaccination. The CDR3 sequence is CASSPLGFAPYEQYF. DNA for the CDR3: TGCGCCAGCAGCCCCCTCGGGTTTGCCCCGTACGAGCAGTACTTC.